Listed below are T cell receptor beta chains from one sample, sequenced in a study of blood T cell repertoires in COVID-19. TCRdb's copy holds only in-frame clones and misses some; the assay was immunoSEQ multiplex PCR. Of approximately 68,000 clones listed, 70% to 90% were seen once; the top ten hold around 2.8%. The sequencing input was peripheral blood. The receptors originated from a man between 65 and 85 years old with active or convalescent COVID-19. Each CDR3 is given with its conserved first and last residue. Fields, in order: clone size, D gene, J gene, V gene, CDR3 DNA, CDR3 protein. A D gene is named only where the DNA matches it firmly. Clone size appears in some rows only: once, few, many, or a class for an expanded clone.

.	.	TRBJ1-1	TRBV6-6	TGTGCCAGCAGTTACAGCCCTGGCACTGAAGCTTTCTTT	CASSYSPGTEAFF
.	TRBD2	TRBJ2-7	TRBV27	TGTGCCAGCAGTTTGGCGACTAGCGGAGGGATCTACGAGCAGTACTTC	CASSLATSGGIYEQYF
.	.	TRBJ1-2	TRBV6-6	TGTGCCAGCAGCTCAATTCCTTCTCGGGGCTACACCTTC	CASSSIPSRGYTF
.	.	TRBJ1-2	TRBV16	TGTGCCAGCAGCCTCGGGGAGACTAACTATGGCTACACCTTC	CASSLGETNYGYTF
.	.	TRBJ1-5	TRBV30	TGTGCCTGGAGTGTACGGAATCAGCCCCAGCATTTT	CAWSVRNQPQHF
.	TRBD1	TRBJ1-4	TRBV3-1/TRBV3-2	TGTGCCAGCAGCCTCACAGGGGCCGGGGATGAAAAACTGTTTTTT	CASSLTGAGDEKLFF
.	.	TRBJ2-1	TRBV4-2	TGTGCCAGCAGCCAATCCCCTCGGGGCGGGATCTCCTACAATGAGCAGTTCTTC	CASSQSPRGGISYNEQFF
once	.	TRBJ1-6	TRBV11-2	TGTGCCAGCAGCTTAGGATTGAGATCACCCCTCCACTTT	CASSLGLRSPLHF
.	.	TRBJ2-7	TRBV9	TGTGCCAGCAGCGTAGGGACTTCCTACGAGCAGTACTTC	CASSVGTSYEQYF
.	.	TRBJ2-3	TRBV2	TGTGCCAGCGGGCGAGACACAGATACGCAGTATTTT	CASGRDTDTQYF
.	TRBD1	TRBJ1-2	TRBV5-6	TGTGCCAGCAGCTTGGAAGTGGGGACAGGGGTGCATGGCTACACCTTC	CASSLEVGTGVHGYTF
.	.	TRBJ2-7	TRBV3-1/TRBV3-2	TGTGCCAGCAGCCAAGGTCCAGGGTCCTACGAGCAGTACTTC	CASSQGPGSYEQYF
.	TRBD1	TRBJ2-5	TRBV29-1	TGCAGCGTTGCGGGGACAGGAGGGGTGGAGACCCAGTACTTC	CSVAGTGGVETQYF
.	TRBD1	TRBJ2-1	TRBV6-5	TGTGCCAGCAGTCAGACAGGGAGCTCCTACAATGAGCAGTTCTTC	CASSQTGSSYNEQFF
.	.	TRBJ1-2	TRBV2	TGTGCCAGCAGGGCGAGACAGCTCTCGGTCGGCTACACCTTC	CASRARQLSVGYTF
.	.	TRBJ2-2	TRBV11-3	TGTGCCAGCAGTCCCTACACCGGGGAGCTGTTTTTT	CASSPYTGELFF
.	.	TRBJ2-1	TRBV10-3	TGTGCCATCGGTGCGGGAACCTACAATGAGCAGTTCTTC	CAIGAGTYNEQFF
once	TRBD2	TRBJ2-7	TRBV28	TGTGCCAGCCGAAGTAGCGGGAGTTACGAGCAGTACTTC	CASRSSGSYEQYF
.	.	TRBJ2-6	TRBV7-2	TGTGCCAGCAGCCACCCAGGGGCTGGGGCCAACGTCCTGACTTTC	CASSHPGAGANVLTF
.	TRBD2	TRBJ2-7	TRBV5-4	TGTGCCAGCAGCTTGATCGGCGGGGGAGGCGAGCAGTACTTC	CASSLIGGGGEQYF
.	.	TRBJ1-2	TRBV19	TGTGCCAGTAGTATAGCAGGGGACGGAGGCTACACCTTC	CASSIAGDGGYTF
.	TRBD1	TRBJ1-5	TRBV24-1	TGTGCCACCAGCGAAACCGGGACAGGGGGCAAGCCCCAGCATTTT	CATSETGTGGKPQHF
.	.	TRBJ2-3	TRBV11-2	TGTGCCAGCAGCCCCTCCCCCGGCGGGAAGACAGATACGCAGTATTTT	CASSPSPGGKTDTQYF
.	.	TRBJ2-7	TRBV6-5	TGTGCCAGCAGTTACTCGAAGGGGGAGCAGTACTTC	CASSYSKGEQYF
.	.	TRBJ1-6	TRBV6-5	TGTGCCAGCAGTTACCTCCCTACAGGGTCGAATTCACCCCTCCACTTT	CASSYLPTGSNSPLHF
.	.	TRBJ1-1	TRBV15	TGTGCCACCAGCAGAGGTCCCGCAGGTTTCACTGAAGCTTTCTTT	CATSRGPAGFTEAFF
.	.	TRBJ2-3	TRBV7-2	TGTGCCAGCAGCTGGGCCACTAGCACAGATACGCAGTATTTT	CASSWATSTDTQYF
.	.	TRBJ2-5	TRBV20-1	TGCAGTGCCGTCCCGGGGGAGACCCAGTACTTC	CSAVPGETQYF
.	TRBD1	TRBJ2-5	TRBV5-1	TGCGCCAGCAGCTTGGGGTCACAGGGGAAAGAGACCCAGTACTTC	CASSLGSQGKETQYF
.	TRBD2	TRBJ2-1	TRBV5-1	TGCGCCAGCAGCTTGGAGTCTAGCGGGGGTTACAATGAGCAGTTCTTC	CASSLESSGGYNEQFF
.	.	TRBJ2-7	TRBV5-1	TGCGCCAGCAGCTTGGGCCCCGAGAGCTCCTACGAGCAGTACTTC	CASSLGPESSYEQYF
.	.	TRBJ2-2	TRBV7-3	TGTGCCAGCAGCTCGGGACTTCAGACCGGGGAGCTGTTTTTT	CASSSGLQTGELFF
.	TRBD1	TRBJ1-3	TRBV5-1	TGCGCCAGCAGCCGGGACAGGGGTGGAAACACCATATATTTT	CASSRDRGGNTIYF
once	TRBD2	TRBJ2-2	TRBV7-6	TGTGCCAGCAGCTTATTAAGATTAGCGGGGAACACCGGGGAGCTGTTTTTT	CASSLLRLAGNTGELFF
.	TRBD2	TRBJ2-5	TRBV7-9	TGTGCCAGCAGCTTAGGTAGCGGGAGGGCCGGAGAGACCCAGTACTTC	CASSLGSGRAGETQYF
few	.	TRBJ2-1	TRBV5-6	TGTGCCAGCAGCTTCGAACCGGACAGCCAGCAGTTCTTC	CASSFEPDSQQFF
once	TRBD1	TRBJ1-2	TRBV30	TGTGCCTGGAGTGTATGGGGACAGACTACAAGAGGCTACACCTTC	CAWSVWGQTTRGYTF
.	.	TRBJ1-4	TRBV27	TGTGCCAGCAGAAGAGGGGACTTGGCAACCTCGGGACTGTTTTTT	CASRRGDLATSGLFF
.	.	TRBJ1-5	TRBV2	TGTGCCAGCAGGCAAACAGGGACGTTCAGCAATCAGCCCCAGCATTTT	CASRQTGTFSNQPQHF
.	.	TRBJ2-2	TRBV11-3	TGTGCCAGCAGCTTCCGGGTTCCCGGGGAGCTGTTTTTT	CASSFRVPGELFF
.	.	TRBJ2-5	TRBV4-2	TGTGCCAGCAGCCCAGCGGAGGCATCACAAGAGACCCAGTACTTC	CASSPAEASQETQYF
.	TRBD1	TRBJ1-3	TRBV19	TGTGCCAGTTGGACAGGAGAGAGCTCTGGAAACACCATATATTTT	CASWTGESSGNTIYF
.	.	TRBJ1-1	TRBV3-1/TRBV3-2	TGTGCCAGCAGCCGTTTGAATCTGCGGGACACTGAAGCTTTCTTT	CASSRLNLRDTEAFF
.	.	TRBJ1-1	TRBV6-5	TGTGCCAGCAGGACCAACAGGGAGAACACTGAAGCTTTCTTT	CASRTNRENTEAFF
.	.	TRBJ2-7	TRBV3-1/TRBV3-2	TGTGCCAGCAGCCAGGCAGGTACCTACGAGCAGTACTTC	CASSQAGTYEQYF
.	TRBD2	TRBJ2-5	TRBV3-1/TRBV3-2	TGTGCCAGCAGCTCCCCGGGACTAGCAGAGACCCAGTACTTC	CASSSPGLAETQYF
.	TRBD2	TRBJ2-5	TRBV2	TGTGCCAGCAGTCCGGCTAGCGGGAGAGGAGGGCAAGAGACCCAGTACTTC	CASSPASGRGGQETQYF